This TCR gamma chain came from a study of Vδ1+ human thymocytes. The template was reverse-transcribed extracted RNA. CDR3 amplicons came from multiplex PCR with pooled V-gene forward and constant-region reverse primers. TCRdb used CATT to re-call clones from the multiplex PCR reads. The sample holds several thousand gamma-chain clones, 56% seen once. In this sample, this clone turned up a few times. Its cognate antigen is unknown. CDR1 and CDR2 from the germline V gene are VENAVY and YDSYNSRV. CDR3 length: 11 amino acids. The V and J ends lost 1 base and 11 bases, in that order; junction bases with no gene match: 5. After alphabeta T cell depletion, CD3+ Vdelta1+ Vdelta2- thymocytes were sorted. Study-level points and caveats: Thymic delta-chain repertoires held around 20% Vdelta2 sequences and few Vdelta3, despite high sort purity. In the thymus, TRG and TRD repertoires looked highly polyclonal with Gaussian CDR3 lengths. Bulk data may be misread because of unexpected Vdelta2 sequences.

The sequenced material came from Vdelta1+ gamma-delta thymocytes from the thymus. Stated subset: FACS-sorted CD3+ TCRalphabeta- TCRVdelta1+ TCRVdelta2- thymocytes. The origin of this receptor is a girl under three years old who had congenital heart surgery. The chain is built from TRGV8 and TRGJ1 or TRGJ2. The CDR3 sequence: CATWDRGEKLF. CDR3 coding DNA: TGTGCCACCTGGGATAGAGGTGAGAAACTCTTT.